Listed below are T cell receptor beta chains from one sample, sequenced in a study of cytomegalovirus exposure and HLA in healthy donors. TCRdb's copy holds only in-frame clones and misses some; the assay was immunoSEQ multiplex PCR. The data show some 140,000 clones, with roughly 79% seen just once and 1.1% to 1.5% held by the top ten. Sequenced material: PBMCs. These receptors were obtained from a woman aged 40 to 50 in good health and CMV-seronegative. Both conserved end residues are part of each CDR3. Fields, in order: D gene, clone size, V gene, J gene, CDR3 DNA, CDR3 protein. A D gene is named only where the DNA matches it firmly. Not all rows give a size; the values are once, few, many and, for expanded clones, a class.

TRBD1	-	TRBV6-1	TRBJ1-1	TGTGCCAGCAGCTCCGGCGACAGGGACACTGAAGCTTTCTTT	CASSSGDRDTEAFF
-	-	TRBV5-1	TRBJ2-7	TGCGCCAGCAGCCCGTCTCAAAGTACAGGGTTACCCTACGAGCAGTACTTC	CASSPSQSTGLPYEQYF
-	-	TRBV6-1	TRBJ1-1	TGTGCCAGCAGTGATCAGGGGCTGGGCCTCTTGAACACTGAAGCTTTCTTT	CASSDQGLGLLNTEAFF
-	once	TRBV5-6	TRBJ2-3	TGTGCCAGCAGCCGGAGGTGGGGGCTTGGGGCAGATACGCAGTATTTT	CASSRRWGLGADTQYF
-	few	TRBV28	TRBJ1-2	TGTGCCAGCAGTTTAGGGGGGAGAGGCTACACCTTC	CASSLGGRGYTF
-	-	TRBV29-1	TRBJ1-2	TGCAGCGCCTCGACAGGCTATGGCTACACCTTC	CSASTGYGYTF
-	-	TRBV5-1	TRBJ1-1	TGCGCCAGCAGCTTTAGCGTCTCTGCGAACACTGAAGCTTTCTTT	CASSFSVSANTEAFF
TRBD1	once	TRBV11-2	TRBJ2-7	TGTGCCAGCAGCTTAGTGCAGGGGGAAACCTACGAGCAGTACTTC	CASSLVQGETYEQYF
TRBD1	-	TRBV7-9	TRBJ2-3	TGTGCCAGCAGTCTTCGGGACAGCTCCACAGATACGCAGTATTTT	CASSLRDSSTDTQYF
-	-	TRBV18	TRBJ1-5	TGTGCCAGCTCGGGGGGGACCGGTAGCAATCAGCCCCAGCATTTT	CASSGGTGSNQPQHF
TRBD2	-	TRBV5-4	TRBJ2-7	TGTGCCAGCAGCTTGGGACTAGCGGGTGGGGCCTACGAGCAGTACTTC	CASSLGLAGGAYEQYF
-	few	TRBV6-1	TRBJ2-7	TGTGCCAGCAGTGACCCCGGGACAAACTCCTACGAGCAGTACTTC	CASSDPGTNSYEQYF
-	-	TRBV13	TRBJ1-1	TGTGCCAGCAGCTTAGGCCAGACAAACACTGAAGCTTTCTTT	CASSLGQTNTEAFF
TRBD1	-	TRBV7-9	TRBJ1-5	TGTTCCAGCAGCCGTGGACAGGGAGGCAATCAGCCCCAGCATTTT	CSSSRGQGGNQPQHF
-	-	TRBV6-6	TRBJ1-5	TGTGCCAGCCGGACGGGGGGGAGTAGCAATCAGCCCCAGCATTTT	CASRTGGSSNQPQHF
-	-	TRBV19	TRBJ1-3	TGTGCCAGTAGCCAACCACTCTACTCTGGAAACACCATATATTTT	CASSQPLYSGNTIYF
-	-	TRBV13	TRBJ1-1	TGTGCCAGCAGGTCCACTCAGGGCGGAGCCACTGAAGCTTTCTTT	CASRSTQGGATEAFF
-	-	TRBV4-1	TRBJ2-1	TGCGCCAGCAGCCACCTACAGGGCAATGAGCAGTTCTTC	CASSHLQGNEQFF
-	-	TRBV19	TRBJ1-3	TGTGCCAGTAGTACTGGGGCGCGGCGAAACACCATATATTTT	CASSTGARRNTIYF
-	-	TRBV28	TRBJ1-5	TGTGCCAGCAGCCGTGCTCAGGCAGGGGTAGAGGATCAGCCCCAGCATTTT	CASSRAQAGVEDQPQHF
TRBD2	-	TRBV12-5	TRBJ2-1	TGTGCTAGTGGTACCCTGGGACTAGCGGGGAAATACAATGAGCAGTTCTTC	CASGTLGLAGKYNEQFF
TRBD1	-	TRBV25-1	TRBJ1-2	TGTGCCAGCAGCAAAACCGGACAGGGGGCCAACTATGGCTACACCTTC	CASSKTGQGANYGYTF
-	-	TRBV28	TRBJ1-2	TGTGCCAGCAGTGCCATAACTGCGAACTATGGCTACACCTTC	CASSAITANYGYTF
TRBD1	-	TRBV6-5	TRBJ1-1	TGTGCCAGCAGTTCGACAGGGGGGAACACTGAAGCTTTCTTT	CASSSTGGNTEAFF
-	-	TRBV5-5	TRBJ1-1	TGTGCCAGCAGCTTGGCCAAGAACACTGAAGCTTTCTTT	CASSLAKNTEAFF
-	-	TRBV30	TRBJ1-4	TGTGCCTGGAGGGGATATCCGGGAGCAGGCCCTGAAAAACTGTTTTTT	CAWRGYPGAGPEKLFF
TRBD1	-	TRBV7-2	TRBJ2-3	TGTGCCAGCAGCGGGATTGGACAGGGAAACACAGATACGCAGTATTTT	CASSGIGQGNTDTQYF
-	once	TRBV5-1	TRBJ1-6	TGCGCCAGCAGCTTGGAGGACAGAAGGGGTGGACCCCTCCACTTT	CASSLEDRRGGPLHF
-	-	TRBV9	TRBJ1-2	TGTGCCAGCAGCCCCGTAAAGAGTTATGGCTACACCTTC	CASSPVKSYGYTF
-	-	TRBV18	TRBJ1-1	TGTGCCAGCTCACCAAGGAGGGGCACTGAAGCTTTCTTT	CASSPRRGTEAFF
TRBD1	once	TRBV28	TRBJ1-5	TGTGCCAGCATCCCGGACAGGGTGGACAATCAGCCCCAGCATTTT	CASIPDRVDNQPQHF
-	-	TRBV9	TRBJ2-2	TGTGCCAGCAGACCCGCTAGCACGAACACCGGGGAGCTGTTTTTT	CASRPASTNTGELFF
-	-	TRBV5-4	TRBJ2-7	TGTGCCAGCAGCTTCCCCAGTGATTCGACCTACGAGCAGTACTTC	CASSFPSDSTYEQYF
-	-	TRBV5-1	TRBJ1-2	TGCGCCAGCAGTCTTCTCGGCGACGGGGACTATGGCTACACCTTC	CASSLLGDGDYGYTF
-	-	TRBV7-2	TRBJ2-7	TGTGCCAGCAGCTTAGATTTTGCGGGGAGTTACGAGCAGTACTTC	CASSLDFAGSYEQYF
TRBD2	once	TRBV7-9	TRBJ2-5	TGTGCCAGCAGACCTAGCGGGGGAGAGACCCAGTACTTC	CASRPSGGETQYF
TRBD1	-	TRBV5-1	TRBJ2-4	TGCGCCAGCAGCCACGGACAGGGGGCATTAGCCAAAAACATTCAGTACTTC	CASSHGQGALAKNIQYF
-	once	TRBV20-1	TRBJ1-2	TGCAGTGCTAGGGGAGATCGGGGCTACACCTTC	CSARGDRGYTF
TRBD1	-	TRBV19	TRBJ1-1	TGTGCCAGTAGTATCCAGGGGGTTGGCACTGAAGCTTTCTTT	CASSIQGVGTEAFF
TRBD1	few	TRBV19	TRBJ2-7	TGTGCCAGTAGTATCTCGACAGGGGCTGTCTACGAGCAGTACTTC	CASSISTGAVYEQYF
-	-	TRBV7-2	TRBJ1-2	TGTGCCAGCAGCCCTCAGGTATCCTATGGCTACACCTTC	CASSPQVSYGYTF
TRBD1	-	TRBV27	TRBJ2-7	TGTGCCAGCAGGGCCGGACAGGGCTACGAGCAGTACTTC	CASRAGQGYEQYF